This T cell receptor (beta chain) was found in a study of breast tumors, draining lymph nodes, adjacent tissues. Overall study results and limits: Tumor TCR diversity was below lymph nodes but above nontumor tissue.

TCRdb re-analysed the multiplex PCR reads in MiXCR, keeping a single row per CDR3 protein. The sample includes around 110,000 distinct CDR3 sequences, about 30% of them seen just once. This clonotype was seen a handful of times. The antigen remains unidentified. Samples came from axillary lymph nodes draining the breast cancer. The ends were cut back, 2 bases at V and 7 bases at J, with 15 bases in the middle. This CDR3 region has 15 residues. The germline CDR1 and CDR2 sequences are SNHLY and FYNNEI. The source is a female donor with breast cancer. Some clones in this sample may be carry-over from other donors' samples. Sequencing was carried out using axillary lymph node tissue. The chain is built from TRBV2 and TRBJ2-1; D tentatively reads TRBD1 or TRBD2 (6 bases each). In nucleotides, the CDR3 is TGTGCCAGCAGTGAAATGGGCCTAGGGGGGAATGAGCAGTTCTTC. Protein: CASSEMGLGGNEQFF.